These 16 T cell receptor beta chains came from one sample sequenced in a study of control samples from healthy donors and cancer patients. Clones were read by immunoSEQ multiplex PCR, and TCRdb kept only the in-frame ones, dropping some. The sample has about 130,000 clones, roughly 94% seen once. The sequencing input was PBMCs. These receptor sequences come from a man between 60 and 70 years old with colorectal cancer.

This chain connects TRBV28 to TRBJ2-3; tentatively, D is TRBD1 (5 bases). The CDR3 has 14 residues. Germline V gives CDR1 MDHEN, CDR2 SYDVKM. The V gene lost 3 bases and the J gene lost 1 base, with 8 bases spanning the gap. The CDR3 is CASSFLQGTDTQYF. CDR3 DNA sequence: TGTGCCAGCAGTTTCTTACAGGGCACAGATACGCAGTATTTT.

This chain links TRBV4-1 with TRBJ2-2; no reliable D call. V gave up 4 bases and J gave up 4 bases, with 4 bases separating them. Per germline, CDR1 MGHRA and CDR2 YSYEKL. CDR3 length: 12 residues. CDR3 in amino acids: CASSPVTGELFF. The DNA for the CDR3 is TGCGCCAGCAGCCCTGTCACCGGGGAGCTGTTTTTT.

The rearrangement links TRBV11-2 to TRBJ1-1; 7 bases align to TRBD1. The CDR3 spans 14 residues. The germline CDR1 and CDR2 sequences are SGHAT and FQNNGV. Trimming took 4 bases from V and 5 from J; bases not matched to a gene: 7. CDR3 coding DNA: TGTGCCAGCAGCTCGAGCGACAGGGATACTGAAGCTTTCTTT. It codes for CASSSSDRDTEAFF.

The CDR3 region is CASSEEGQIQPQHF. CDR3 DNA: TGTGCCAGCAGTGAAGAGGGACAGATTCAGCCCCAGCATTTT. The chain uses TRBV6-1 and TRBJ1-5; 7 bases align to TRBD1. Germline CDR1 is MNHNS and CDR2 is SASEGT. The CDR3 length is 14 residues. With 1 base clipped from V and 6 bases from J, the junction kept 3 bases outside the gene matches.

The chain has TRBV27 and TRBJ2-7; 8 nucleotides agree with TRBD1. CDR3 size: 15 residues. Germline values: CDR1 MNHEY, CDR2 SMNVEV (reference sequence). The J segment lost 1 base and the V segment lost 10 bases, leaving 12 bases of the junction unmatched. CDR3 in DNA: TGTGCCACCAAAGACAGGGGCGCCAATTCCTACGAGCAGTACTTC. It codes for CATKDRGANSYEQYF.

The V and J genes are TRBV28 and TRBJ2-7, with 7 bases aligning to TRBD2. The CDR3 has 15 residues. Germline V CDR1 and CDR2: MDHEN, SYDVKM. The trim removed 10 bases at V and 0 bases at J, leaving 12 bases unmatched. The chain's CDR3 is CAIPPLRGSSYEQYF. Here the CDR3 DNA reads TGTGCCATCCCTCCTCTGCGCGGGAGCTCCTACGAGCAGTACTTC.

The J gene is TRBJ1-2, the V gene TRBV19; TRBD1 agrees at 10 bases. Trimming removed 5 bases from V and 4 bases from J; junction bases left unmatched: 10. CDR1 and CDR2 from the germline V gene are LNHDA and SQIVND (reference sequence). The CDR3 extends over 16 amino acids. As DNA, the CDR3 is TGTGCCAGTAGTCAACAGACAGGGGGCAAGGGCTATGGCTACACCTTC. Protein product: CASSQQTGGKGYGYTF.

The gene calls are TRBV5-6 and TRBJ2-7, with unresolved D. The V gene's germline CDR1 is SGHDT and CDR2 YYEEEE. This CDR3 contains 15 residues. The germline V and J ends were trimmed by 5 bases and 4 bases, with 19 bases remaining between them. In DNA, the CDR3 is TGTGCCAGCAGATGGGTCGTACCAGAAAGTTACGAGCAGTACTTC. Its protein product is CASRWVVPESYEQYF.

This chain uses TRBV4-1 with TRBJ1-1; 9 bases match TRBD1. Trimming at V came to 0 bases and at J to 7 bases, leaving 9 bases not matched to a gene. The CDR3 spans 16 residues. Germline V CDR1 and CDR2: MGHRA, YSYEKL. The CDR3: CASSQESGTGSNEAFF. The CDR3 nucleotides are TGCGCCAGCAGCCAAGAATCCGGGACAGGGTCTAATGAAGCTTTCTTT.

This sequence joins TRBV7-8 and TRBJ1-1; tentatively, D is TRBD1 (6 bases). V was trimmed by 4 bases and J by 4 bases, leaving 16 bases between them. This CDR3 comprises 15 residues. Germline V gene lookup returns CDR1 SGHVS and CDR2 FQNEAQ. CDR3: CASSSAGGVRTEAFF. The CDR3 nucleotides read TGTGCCAGCAGCTCGGCGGGGGGCGTACGCACTGAAGCTTTCTTT.

The chain couples TRBV29-1 to TRBJ2-1; maybe TRBD2 (6 bases). V lost 5 bases and J lost 10, with 21 bases in between. The CDR3 runs 14 residues. Germline V gene lookup returns CDR1 SQVTM and CDR2 ANQGSEA. This chain's CDR3 is CSVKGGAPAGEQFF. In DNA, the CDR3 is TGCAGCGTTAAGGGCGGGGCGCCGGCGGGCGAGCAGTTCTTC.

This clone was recorded once. The gene calls are TRBV5-1 and TRBJ1-1; no clear D gene. The germline CDR1 and CDR2 sequences are SGHRS and YFSETQ. The V gene lost 5 bases and the J gene lost 1 base, with 24 bases spanning the gap. The CDR3 runs 18 residues. The CDR3 loop reads CASRGYDDGFLTNTEAFF. In DNA form, the CDR3 reads TGCGCCAGCAGGGGCTACGATGATGGTTTCCTAACGAACACTGAAGCTTTCTTT.

The chain is built from TRBV12-3 or TRBV12-4 and TRBJ2-7; TRBD1 agrees at 8 bases. With 6 bases clipped from V and 4 bases from J, the junction kept 5 bases outside the gene matches. This CDR3 contains 13 residues. CDR3 protein: CASSQGQAYEQYF. Here the CDR3 DNA reads TGTGCCAGCAGCCAGGGACAGGCTTACGAGCAGTACTTC.

V is TRBV27 and J is TRBJ1-5, with D perhaps matching TRBD1 (5 bases). Deletions cut 2 bases from V and 6 bases from J, with 8 bases between. This CDR3 comprises 13 residues. Germline V gene lookup returns CDR1 MNHEY and CDR2 SMNVEV (reference sequence). This chain's CDR3 is CASSLQGGQPQHF. The CDR3 coding sequence is TGTGCCAGCAGTTTACAGGGAGGTCAGCCCCAGCATTTT.

This chain uses TRBV5-1 with TRBJ2-7, with no clear D. The V gene lost 4 bases and the J gene lost 3 bases, with 11 bases spanning the gap. This CDR3 has 13 amino acids. The germline CDR1 and CDR2 sequences are SGHRS and YFSETQ. CDR3 sequence reads: CASSADGDYEQYF. CDR3 nucleotides: TGCGCCAGCAGCGCAGACGGAGACTACGAGCAGTACTTC.

J is TRBJ1-2 and V is TRBV7-9, with D possibly matching TRBD1 (5 bases). Germline V gives CDR1 SEHNR, CDR2 FQNEAQ (reference sequence). V lost 3 bases and J lost 2, with 19 bases in between. The CDR3 sequence is 17 residues long. CDR3 sequence reads: CASSFPEGSRPNYGYTF. In DNA, the CDR3 is TGTGCCAGCAGCTTCCCGGAGGGGTCCCGGCCCAACTATGGCTACACCTTC.